Here is one TCR beta chain with its context. Antigen: not known. The data derive from a study of OX40 agonist ivuxolimab in advanced cancers. At the level of the study: Three patients showed partial responses: one hepatocellular carcinoma and two cutaneous melanoma cases.

Sequencing used immunoSEQ multiplex PCR; TCRdb keeps in-frame clones, though not all of them. The data show under 60,000 clones, around 89% seen once. Findings and limits, study-wide: Clonal expansion from baseline to week 6 occurred in both CD4+ and CD8+ T cells.

CDR1 MRHNA and CDR2 SNTAGT come from the germline V gene. CDR3 length equals 11 residues. Trimming shortened V by 6 bases and J by 10 bases, and 10 bases separated the two germline ends. The chain recombines TRBV6-4 with TRBJ2-1; D not certain. The sequence was obtained from an adult with an advanced solid tumor such as melanoma, head and neck, liver or kidney cancer. Sample: CD4+ or CD8+ T cells sorted from blood, taken in a trial of the OX40 agonist ivuxolimab. In DNA, the CDR3 is TGTGCCAGCAGGAACCGTAAAGAGCAGTTCTTC. It yields the protein CASRNRKEQFF.